The 21 T cell receptor beta chains below come from one sample, sequenced in a study of cytomegalovirus exposure and HLA in healthy donors. The primer mix had 60 Vbeta and 13 Jbeta primers. This table comes from immunoSEQ multiplex PCR, and its TCRdb copy is limited to in-frame clones, with some not included. This sample's clone table lists 100,000 to 150,000 clones. Sequenced sample: PBMCs. These receptor sequences come from a woman in her 40s in good health and CMV-seronegative.

The V and J genes are TRBV6-6 and TRBJ1-2; 7 bases agree with TRBD1. Per germline, CDR1 MNHNY and CDR2 SVGAGI (reference sequence). The CDR3 covers 14 residues. J gave up 4 bases and V 9 bases, and 11 bases lay outside the gene matches. The CDR3 is CASWGQQGVYGYTF. The CDR3 coding sequence is TGTGCCAGTTGGGGTCAGCAGGGGGTCTATGGCTACACCTTC.

The chain carries TRBV5-1 and TRBJ2-1; D unclear. This CDR3 is built from 15 residues. V shed 2 bases and J shed 0 bases, with 9 bases lying between them. CDR1 is SGHRS and CDR2 is YFSETQ in the germline V gene. This CDR3 reads CASSLSTSSYNEQFF. CDR3 nucleotides: TGCGCCAGCAGCTTATCTACGAGCTCCTACAATGAGCAGTTCTTC.

The chain links TRBV6-5 to TRBJ1-2, with TRBD1 identical over 9 bases. The CDR3 consists of 14 residues. J gave up 2 bases and V 7 bases, and 5 bases lay outside the gene matches. Per germline, CDR1 MNHEY and CDR2 SVGAGI. Here the CDR3 reads CASTRDRANYGYTF. The CDR3 nucleotides are TGTGCCAGCACCCGGGACAGGGCGAACTATGGCTACACCTTC.

The V gene is TRBV28, the J gene TRBJ2-7; a weak D match, TRBD1 (6 bases). Germline V lookup: CDR1 MDHEN, CDR2 SYDVKM. This CDR3 spans 15 amino acids. The V gene lost 3 bases and the J gene lost 0 bases, with 12 bases spanning the gap. The CDR3 is CASSFGTLSSYEQYF. The CDR3 coding sequence is TGTGCCAGCAGTTTCGGGACATTAAGCTCCTACGAGCAGTACTTC.

This rearrangement joins TRBV19 to TRBJ2-6; 8 bases map to TRBD1. The ends lost 3 bases at V and 0 bases at J; junction bases unmatched: 4. The CDR3 loop spans 17 amino acids. Germline CDR1 reads LNHDA; CDR2 reads SQIVND (reference sequence). The CDR3 loop reads CASSIPGQGSGANVLTF. The CDR3 nucleotides read TGTGCCAGTAGTATCCCCGGACAGGGCTCTGGGGCCAACGTCCTGACTTTC. Supplemented by reference TRBV19 and TRBJ2-6, the full variable domain reads DGGITQSPKYLFRKEGQNVTLSCEQNLNHDAMYWYRQDPGQGLRLIYYSQIVNDFQKGDIAEGYSVSREKKESFPLTVTSAQKNPTAFYLCASSIPGQGSGANVLTFGAGSRLTVL.

The V and J genes are TRBV28 and TRBJ2-7, with D possibly TRBD1 on 5 matching bases. The germline V gene has CDR1 MDHEN and CDR2 SYDVKM. The CDR3 is 14 amino acids. V was trimmed by 7 bases and J by 0 bases, leaving 13 bases between them. The CDR3 protein is CASTRQTISYEQYF. The CDR3 DNA follows: TGTGCCAGCACCCGACAGACAATCTCCTACGAGCAGTACTTC.

V is TRBV27 and J is TRBJ1-2, with 7 bases lining up with TRBD1. CDR3 length: 14 amino acids. Per the germline V gene, CDR1 is MNHEY and CDR2 is SMNVEV (reference sequence). J was trimmed by 8 bases and V by 5 bases; bases with no gene match: 11. For the CDR3, the DNA is TGTGCCAGCAGTCTCAGACAGGGTCTAAGGGGCTACACCTTC. This encodes CASSLRQGLRGYTF.

The chain links TRBV11-2 to TRBJ2-7; 13 bases line up with TRBD2. Trimming at V came to 5 bases and at J to 3 bases, leaving 4 bases not matched to a gene. Germline V gene lookup returns CDR1 SGHAT and CDR2 FQNNGV. The CDR3 is 15 residues long. This CDR3 reads CASSPGTSGDYEQYF. Here the CDR3 DNA reads TGTGCCAGCAGCCCCGGGACTAGCGGGGACTACGAGCAGTACTTC. The complete variable domain, with remaining parts taken from reference TRBV11-2 and TRBJ2-7, reads EAGVAQSPRYKIIEKRQSVAFWCNPISGHATLYWYQQILGQGPKLLIQFQNNGVVDDSQLPKDRFSAERLKGVDSTLKIQPAKLEDSAVYLCASSPGTSGDYEQYFGPGTRLTVT.

The gene calls are TRBV5-1 and TRBJ1-5; D uncertain. This CDR3 contains 13 residues. With 2 bases removed from V and 7 bases from J, the gap between germline ends came to 10 bases. Germline V CDR1 and CDR2: SGHRS, YFSETQ. The CDR3, as DNA: TGCGCCAGCAGCTTCGGAGGTTCCCAGCCCCAGCATTTT. This gives the protein CASSFGGSQPQHF.

The chain employs TRBV7-3 and TRBJ2-1; D is perhaps TRBD1 (6 bases). Trimming stripped 0 bases from V and 11 bases from J, with 29 bases between. CDR3 length: 19 residues. Germline CDR1 is SGHTA and CDR2 is FQGTGA. Here the CDR3 reads CASSLTSQGLPTSQSKQFF. CDR3 DNA sequence: TGTGCCAGCAGCTTAACCAGCCAGGGGCTCCCTACTTCCCAATCGAAGCAGTTCTTC.

The V and J genes are TRBV28 and TRBJ2-3; 7 bases line up with TRBD2. Germline loops: CDR1 MDHEN, CDR2 SYDVKM. The J segment lost 0 bases and the V segment lost 4 bases, leaving 7 bases of the junction unmatched. The CDR3 spans 16 residues. CDR3 bases: TGTGCCAGCAGTTCTGAACTAGCGATTAGCACAGATACGCAGTATTTT. It is translated as CASSSELAISTDTQYF.

The CDR3: CASSPTARPLHF. The CDR3 DNA reads TGTGCCAGCAGCCCGACGGCTAGACCCCTCCACTTT. This chain connects TRBV14 to TRBJ1-6; D gene unclear. Trimming cost V 4 bases and J 12 bases, with 10 bases left between them. In germline, CDR1 is SGHDN, CDR2 FVKESK. The CDR3 extends over 12 amino acids.

The chain has TRBV2 and TRBJ1-1; no clear D. The V gene's germline CDR1 is SNHLY and CDR2 FYNNEI. V dropped 7 bases and J dropped 11 bases, with 14 bases sitting between them. The CDR3 is 11 residues long. The DNA for the CDR3 is TGTGCCAGCACCGTCAAGGGAGGGGCTTTCTTT. Its protein is CASTVKGGAFF.

The gene calls are TRBV29-1 and TRBJ2-7; tentative D call: TRBD2 (7 bases). This CDR3 spans 12 amino acids. Germline assignment: CDR1 SQVTM and CDR2 ANQGSEA. Trimming pared 6 bases from V and 6 bases from J, leaving 15 bases between. The CDR3 is CSVDGGPSEQYF. CDR3 bases: TGCAGCGTCGACGGGGGGCCCAGCGAGCAGTACTTC.

This chain uses TRBV13 with TRBJ2-3; D unclear. V shed 4 bases and J shed 5 bases, with 16 bases lying between them. From germline, CDR1 is PRHDT and CDR2 FYEKMQ (reference sequence). The CDR3 spans 15 residues. CDR3 DNA sequence: TGTGCCAGCAGCTATGGCGGCCAAACCAAAGATACGCAGTATTTT. Amino acid sequence: CASSYGGQTKDTQYF.

Regarding this clone: An end of the junction differs from the germline gene, which may be a read error. Other nucleotide sequences in the sample specify the same CDR3. The chain employs TRBV28 and TRBJ1-1, with 11 nucleotides matching TRBD1. The CDR3 has 13 residues. The germline V gene encodes CDR1 MDHEN and CDR2 SYDVKM. The DNA of the CDR3 is TGTGCCAGCAGCCGGACAGGGGGCACTGAAGCCTTCTTT. It codes for CASSRTGGTEAFF.

V usage is TRBV27 and J usage is TRBJ2-7; 7 positions agree with TRBD1. V was clipped by 6 bases and J by 3 bases; unmatched bases: 11. CDR1 is MNHEY and CDR2 is SMNVEV in the germline V gene (reference sequence). The CDR3 contains 15 residues. The CDR3 sequence: CASSPNDRADYEQYF. Here the CDR3 DNA reads TGTGCCAGCAGCCCAAACGACAGGGCCGACTACGAGCAGTACTTC.

Here the CDR3 DNA reads TGTGCCAGCTCACCTCAAGAGGGAAATCAGCCCCAGCATTTT. Residues: CASSPQEGNQPQHF. The rearrangement uses TRBV18 and TRBJ1-5; no clear D gene. Germline assignment: CDR1 KGHSH and CDR2 LQKENI. The CDR3 is 14 residues long. V lost 3 bases, J lost 4 bases, and 10 bases lay in between.

V usage is TRBV12-5 and J usage is TRBJ2-2; 9 bases line up with TRBD2. Germline values: CDR1 LGHNT, CDR2 FRNRAP. Trimming at V came to 8 bases and at J to 3 bases, leaving 13 bases not matched to a gene. The CDR3 has 17 residues. In DNA, the CDR3 is TGTGCTAGTACCCGCGGCCGGGTAGCGGGGGACACCGGGGAGCTGTTTTTT. As protein: CASTRGRVAGDTGELFF.

V usage is TRBV29-1 and J usage is TRBJ1-1; the D gene is possibly TRBD1 (6 bases). Trimming stripped 8 bases from V and 1 base from J, with 11 bases between. The CDR3 contains 12 residues. Germline CDR1 and CDR2: SQVTM and ANQGSEA. CDR3: CSWWTENTEAFF. CDR3 bases: TGCAGCTGGTGGACAGAGAACACTGAAGCTTTCTTT.

The genes are TRBV7-9 and TRBJ2-3; D ambiguous. The germline V gene has CDR1 SEHNR and CDR2 FQNEAQ (reference sequence). The CDR3 spans 16 residues. Trimming removed 1 base at V and 0 bases at J, with 11 bases between. The CDR3 loop reads CASSLDLQPSTDTQYF. CDR3 coding DNA: TGTGCCAGCAGCTTAGATCTACAGCCTAGCACAGATACGCAGTATTTT.